Each of the 5 T cell receptor beta chains below was sequenced from the same sample in a study of T cells after yellow fever vaccination. TCRdb redid the calling of the 5' RACE reads with MiXCR, one entry per CDR3 protein. This sample has about 110,000 distinct CDR3 sequences, with roughly 8.9% found just once. The sequencing used CD8+ T cells sorted from PBMCs, collected 45 days after the yellow fever booster vaccination. These TCRs come from a man aged 25-45 years who received the YFV17D yellow fever vaccine.

This clonotype has at least ten counts. The chain couples TRBV7-6 to TRBJ2-1, with D maybe TRBD2 (7 bases). The CDR3 runs 14 residues. Germline V gene sequence: CDR1 SGHVS, CDR2 FNYEAQ. V gave up 0 bases and J gave up 8 bases, with 11 bases separating them. The CDR3 region has the DNA TGTGCCAGCAGCTTAGCGGGGGGGCCCCATGAGCAGTTCTTC. Translated, it gives CASSLAGGPHEQFF.

This clonotype appeared a few times. The rearrangement links TRBV7-7 to TRBJ2-5; D may be TRBD1 (5 bases). Germline V CDR1 and CDR2: SSHAT, FNYEAQ (reference sequence). The CDR3 has 14 amino acids. Trimming removed 0 bases at V and 5 bases at J, with 10 bases between. Here the CDR3 reads CASSLAGVFETQYF. The CDR3 nucleotides are TGTGCCAGCAGCTTAGCAGGGGTATTCGAGACCCAGTACTTC. Supplemented by reference TRBV7-7 and TRBJ2-5, the full variable domain reads GAGVSQSPRYKVTKRGQDVTLRCDPISSHATLYWYQQALGQGPEFLTYFNYEAQPDKSGLPSDRFSAERPEGSISTLTIQRTEQRDSAMYRCASSLAGVFETQYFGPGTRLLVL.

Ten or more counts support this clonotype. V is TRBV24-1 and J is TRBJ2-5; possibly TRBD1 for D (5 bases). The CDR3 sequence is 12 residues long. Germline V gives CDR1 KGHDR, CDR2 SFDVKD. V lost 3 bases and J 7 bases, leaving 8 bases between the germline ends. CDR3 region: CATSDTTGTQYF. The CDR3 nucleotides are TGTGCCACCAGTGATACCACAGGGACCCAGTACTTC.

Many counts were recorded for this clonotype. V is TRBV20-1 and J is TRBJ2-7; D may be TRBD1 (6 bases). The V end was cut by 7 bases, the J end by 2 bases, with 12 bases between. The CDR3 contains 12 residues. Germline lookup yields CDR1 DFQATT and CDR2 SNEGSKA (reference sequence). In DNA form, the CDR3 reads TGCAGTGTAGGGGACACAGCCTACGAGCAGTACTTC. This codes for CSVGDTAYEQYF.

This clonotype was seen only a few times. The chain employs TRBV28 and TRBJ2-2, with 13 bases fitting TRBD2. The CDR3 extends over 16 amino acids. The germline V gene has CDR1 MDHEN and CDR2 SYDVKM. V dropped 6 bases and J dropped 7; count of bases not matched to a gene: 8. CDR3 DNA sequence: TGTGCCAGCAGACCTGGGACTAGCGGGATTGACGGGGAGCTGTTTTTT. Residues: CASRPGTSGIDGELFF. Variable domain in full (rest from reference TRBV28 and TRBJ2-2): DVKVTQSSRYLVKRTGEKVFLECVQDMDHENMFWYRQDPGLGLRLIYFSYDVKMKEKGDIPEGYSVSREKKERFSLILESASTNQTSMYLCASRPGTSGIDGELFFGEGSRLTVL.